What follows are 14 T cell receptor beta chains derived from one specimen sequenced in a study of CXCR3-negative and CXCR3-positive naive CD8 T cells. The TRB libraries of cDNA were built by UMI-labeled 5' RACE. TCRdb re-called the 5' RACE reads and shows each CDR3 protein once, DNA omitted. The sample has roughly 80,000 distinct CDR3 sequences. These receptors' targets are unknown. Study-wide findings and caveats: For CXCR3-positive naive cells, TRB CDR3s were more hydrophobic than those of CXCR3-negative naive cells.

Material for sequencing was naive CXCR3+ CD8+ T cells from blood. Subset here: CD45RO-CCR7+CD27+CD95- naive CD8+ T cells expressing CXCR3 (TNR3+). The source is a human donor in good health. Some clones in this sample may be carry-over from other donors' samples.

V gene TRBV7-9 combines with J gene TRBJ1-4. This CDR3 is 15 amino acids long. Germline assignment: CDR1 SEHNR and CDR2 FQNEAQ (reference sequence). Here the CDR3 reads CASSSGSTTNEKLFF.

The CDR3: CSARGQYQETQYF. The J gene is TRBJ2-5, the V gene TRBV20-1; without DNA, the TCRdb call of TRBD1 cannot be checked. The germline gives CDR1 DFQATT, CDR2 SNEGSKA (reference sequence). The CDR3 sequence is 13 residues long.

The V and J genes are TRBV28 and TRBJ2-7; TCRdb indicates TRBD1, and absent DNA this call remains unverified. Germline V gene data show CDR1 as MDHEN and CDR2 as SYDVKM. CDR3 size: 15 residues. CDR3 loop: CASSQDKGETYEQYF. The full variable domain, in which reference TRBV28 and TRBJ2-7 provide the parts outside the CDR3, is DVKVTQSSRYLVKRTGEKVFLECVQDMDHENMFWYRQDPGLGLRLIYFSYDVKMKEKGDIPEGYSVSREKKERFSLILESASTNQTSMYLCASSQDKGETYEQYFGPGTRLTVT.

J is TRBJ1-1 and V is TRBV9. Germline V gives CDR1 SGDLS, CDR2 YYNGEE. The CDR3 extends over 15 amino acids. The CDR3 here is CASSAILSMNTEAFF.

The chain couples TRBV7-6 to TRBJ2-7; TCRdb's D gene call, TRBD2, goes unchecked for lack of DNA. This CDR3 contains 14 residues. Germline V gene data show CDR1 as SGHVS and CDR2 as FNYEAQ. This CDR3 reads CASSIGAGGGEQYF. The full variable domain, with the rest looked up from reference TRBV7-6 and TRBJ2-7, is GAGVSQSPRYKVTKRGQDVALRCDPISGHVSLYWYRQALGQGPEFLTYFNYEAQQDKSGLPNDRFSAERPEGSISTLTIQRTEQRDSAMYRCASSIGAGGGEQYFGPGTRLTVT.

This chain connects TRBV2 to TRBJ2-7. This CDR3 comprises 14 residues. Germline V gene data show CDR1 as SNHLY and CDR2 as FYNNEI. CDR3 sequence: CASIMFGSSYEQYF.

The chain carries TRBV29-1 and TRBJ1-5. CDR3 length equals 14 residues. CDR1 is SQVTM and CDR2 is ANQGSEA in the germline V gene. The CDR3 region is CSVGWGDSNQPQHF.

The chain employs TRBV10-1 and TRBJ2-7. This CDR3 is 13 amino acids long. Germline CDR1 is WNHNN and CDR2 is SYGVQD (reference sequence). CDR3 protein: CASSVGASYEQYF.

The chain is built from TRBV29-1 and TRBJ2-5. This CDR3 region has 11 residues. The germline V gene encodes CDR1 SQVTM and CDR2 ANQGSEA. This CDR3 is CSVEGLETQYF.

V is TRBV28 and J is TRBJ1-6; TCRdb lists TRBD1, though no DNA is available to test this call. CDR1 is MDHEN, CDR2 SYDVKM, per germline. The CDR3 has 16 amino acids. This chain's CDR3 is CASNRPRGQGYSPLHF.

The chain links TRBV29-1 to TRBJ2-1; as DNA is missing, the TRBD2 call by TCRdb cannot be tested. The CDR3 has 13 residues. Germline CDR1 is SQVTM and CDR2 is ANQGSEA. Here the CDR3 reads CSAYSSGYNEQFF.

This chain links TRBV4-1 with TRBJ2-2; there is no DNA to check the TCRdb D call of TRBD1. Germline CDR1 is MGHRA and CDR2 is YSYEKL. This CDR3 is 16 amino acids long. The CDR3 region is CASSQAWGVGTGELFF.

The V gene is TRBV6-6, the J gene TRBJ2-5; there is no DNA to check the TCRdb D call of TRBD1. Germline loops: CDR1 MNHNY, CDR2 SVGAGI (reference sequence). This CDR3 is built from 12 residues. The CDR3 loop reads CASSGQKETQYF.

The chain combines TRBV29-1 with TRBJ2-1. CDR3 size: 14 residues. Germline CDR1 SQVTM, CDR2 ANQGSEA. The CDR3 reads CSVEQVSSYNEQFF.